What follows are 10 T cell receptor beta chains derived from one specimen sequenced in a study of blood T cell repertoires in COVID-19. TCRdb's table, derived via immunoSEQ multiplex PCR, lists solely in-frame clones and lacks some. The sample yields about 320,000 clones, approximately 88% seen once. Sequencing input: peripheral blood. These TCRs come from a woman in her thirties with COVID-19, enrolled during active disease.

The chain couples TRBV5-1 to TRBJ1-1, with D possibly being TRBD1 (6 bases). The germline V gene encodes CDR1 SGHRS and CDR2 YFSETQ. The CDR3 loop spans 14 amino acids. The V and J ends lost 2 bases and 7 bases respectively, with 15 bases between them. This CDR3 reads CASSLEDSKDEAFF. CDR3 bases: TGCGCCAGCAGCTTAGAGGACAGTAAAGATGAAGCTTTCTTT.

The chain is built from TRBV6-6 and TRBJ2-7; the match to TRBD2 covers 8 bases. This CDR3 comprises 16 residues. The junction had 11 bases not matched to a gene; V was cut back by 6 bases and J by 1 base. CDR1 MNHNY and CDR2 SVGAGI come from the germline V gene (reference sequence). The CDR3 DNA reads as TGTGCCAGCAGCCCTCGGGGGGGCGGGGGTTCCTACGAGCAGTACTTC. Translated, it gives CASSPRGGGGSYEQYF.

The rearrangement links TRBV4-2 to TRBJ2-7; D is undetermined. The CDR3 length is 13 residues. Germline V gene lookup returns CDR1 LGHNA and CDR2 YNFKEQ. Trimming pared 3 bases from V and 0 bases from J, leaving 6 bases between. The CDR3 coding sequence is TGTGCCAGCAGCCACGACTCCTCCTACGAGCAGTACTTC. This gives the protein CASSHDSSYEQYF.

The chain uses TRBV28 and TRBJ2-3, with D perhaps TRBD2 (6 bases). Per germline, CDR1 MDHEN and CDR2 SYDVKM. The CDR3 has 14 residues. V was pared by 3 bases and J by 1 base, with 8 bases between. In nucleotides, the CDR3 is TGTGCCAGCAGTTTTAGGAGGGGCACAGATACGCAGTATTTT. Amino acid sequence: CASSFRRGTDTQYF.

This clone was seen a few times. The chain employs TRBV29-1 and TRBJ2-7; TRBD1 matches at 7 bases. The CDR3 contains 13 residues. Trimming removed 7 bases from V and 2 bases from J; junction bases left unmatched: 8. Germline V lookup: CDR1 SQVTM, CDR2 ANQGSEA. CDR3 DNA sequence: TGCAGCGCTACCAGGACAGGAACCTACGAGCAGTACTTC. It codes for CSATRTGTYEQYF.

The rearrangement uses TRBV6-1 and TRBJ2-1; 13 bases match TRBD2. With V trimmed by 4 bases and J by 4 bases, 13 bases remained unmatched. The CDR3 is made up of 19 amino acids. Germline V gene sequence: CDR1 MNHNS, CDR2 SASEGT. Here the CDR3 DNA reads TGTGCCAGCAGTGCCAGGCTCCGACTAGCGGGGGGATGGTACAATGAGCAGTTCTTC. This sequence encodes CASSARLRLAGGWYNEQFF.

This sequence joins TRBV11-2 and TRBJ1-1; TRBD1 agrees at 7 bases. This CDR3 has 13 residues. Germline values: CDR1 SGHAT, CDR2 FQNNGV. The V and J ends lost 3 bases and 6 bases, in that order; junction bases with no gene match: 4. DNA for the CDR3: TGTGCCAGCAGCTTCGACAGGGTGGCTGAAGCTTTCTTT. Residues: CASSFDRVAEAFF.

The rearrangement uses TRBV7-9 and TRBJ1-1; 7 bases align to TRBD1. Germline values: CDR1 SEHNR, CDR2 FQNEAQ (reference sequence). J lost 1 base, V lost 5 bases, and 10 bases had no gene match. The CDR3 length is 16 residues. CDR3 DNA: TGTGCCAGCAGCCTGCCAAAGGGGGCCGGGAACACTGAAGCTTTCTTT. Protein: CASSLPKGAGNTEAFF.

Concerning this clone: Different DNA sequences within this sample yield the same CDR3. This rearrangement joins TRBV7-2 to TRBJ1-5; a possible D gene is TRBD1 (5 bases). CDR1 is SGHTA, CDR2 FQGNSA, per germline. Trimming took 5 bases from V and 5 from J, leaving 10 bases between them. The CDR3 has 13 amino acids. The CDR3 here is CASSLAGHQPQHF. As DNA, the CDR3 is TGTGCCAGCAGCCTCGCGGGGCATCAGCCCCAGCATTTT.

This clone has just one count. The J gene is TRBJ1-3, the V gene TRBV3-1 (or the pseudogene TRBV3-2); D not resolved. Trimming stripped 0 bases from V and 0 bases from J, with 6 bases between. CDR3 length equals 15 residues. Germline CDR1 is LGHDT and CDR2 is YNNKEL (reference sequence). The CDR3 here is CASSQERNSGNTIYF. The DNA of the CDR3 is TGTGCCAGCAGCCAAGAGAGGAACTCTGGAAACACCATATATTTT.